These T cell receptor beta chains were read from a single sample in a study of lymphopenia after photon versus proton radiotherapy. Assay used: immunoSEQ multiplex PCR; TCRdb lists only in-frame clones, some missing. The sample lists 20,000 to 25,000 clones, 85% occurring once. Specimen: peripheral blood, collected from a patient treated with photon-based radiotherapy. The receptors shown here come from a man between 60 and 75 years old with pancreatic cancer. Both conserved end residues are part of each CDR3. A D gene is named only where the DNA matches it firmly. Rows give clone size only sometimes, using once, few, many, or a class for an expanded clone.

v_call	d_call	j_call	clone_size	cdr3_aa	cdr3_nt
TRBV6-6	.	TRBJ1-5	.	CASSYSPNSNQPQHF	TGTGCCAGCAGTTACTCCCCCAATAGCAATCAGCCCCAGCATTTT
TRBV4-2	.	TRBJ2-5	.	CASSQDSWDLKETQYF	TGTGCCAGCAGCCAAGATTCTTGGGACCTAAAAGAGACCCAGTACTTC
TRBV2	.	TRBJ1-6	.	CASSDRAHFNSPLHF	TGTGCCAGCAGTGACAGGGCCCACTTTAATTCACCCCTCCACTTT
TRBV6-1	.	TRBJ2-3	once	CASEFGASTDTQYF	TGTGCCAGCGAATTCGGTGCCTCCACAGATACGCAGTATTTT
TRBV7-3	.	TRBJ2-5	.	CASSLNLGETQYF	TGTGCCAGCAGCTTAAATCTTGGAGAGACCCAGTACTTC
TRBV7-3	.	TRBJ2-7	.	CASSPTGFSSYEQYF	TGTGCCAGCAGCCCCACAGGGTTTTCGTCCTACGAGCAGTACTTC
TRBV27	.	TRBJ2-5	.	CASSTLTRETQYF	TGTGCCAGCAGTACCTTGACCCGAGAGACCCAGTACTTC
TRBV28	TRBD2	TRBJ2-1	.	CASSDLAEPRGEQFF	TGTGCCAGCAGTGATCTAGCGGAACCCCGGGGTGAGCAGTTCTTC
TRBV6-6	.	TRBJ2-2	.	CASSLPGLSTGELFF	TGTGCCAGCAGTCTACCGGGACTCTCCACCGGGGAGCTGTTTTTT
TRBV19	TRBD2	TRBJ2-1	.	CASSIVSGGSNEQFF	TGTGCCAGTAGTATAGTTAGCGGGGGAAGCAATGAGCAGTTCTTC
TRBV7-6	.	TRBJ2-5	.	CASSTIRTGRRQYF	TGTGCCAGCAGCACCATCAGAACAGGGAGGAGGCAGTACTTC
TRBV7-9	.	TRBJ1-2	.	CASSLLGTPGYTF	TGTGCCAGCAGCTTACTTGGGACTCCGGGCTACACCTTC
TRBV2	TRBD2	TRBJ2-5	.	CASTRGRAGDQETQYF	TGTGCCAGCACCCGGGGTAGGGCGGGGGACCAAGAGACCCAGTACTTC
TRBV2	.	TRBJ1-1	.	CASSEKLRTEAFF	TGTGCCAGCAGTGAAAAGCTACGCACTGAAGCTTTCTTT
TRBV19	TRBD1	TRBJ2-7	.	CASSRSTGTGTYEQYF	TGTGCCAGTAGTAGATCGACCGGGACAGGGACCTACGAGCAGTACTTC
TRBV6-5	.	TRBJ2-5	.	CASSYVLGDIQETQYF	TGTGCCAGCAGTTACGTCTTAGGGGATATACAAGAGACCCAGTACTTC
TRBV15	TRBD2	TRBJ2-3	.	CATSRASPSGGITDTQYF	TGTGCCACCAGCAGAGCCTCCCCGAGCGGGGGGATCACAGATACGCAGTATTTT
TRBV5-1	TRBD1	TRBJ1-1	once	CASSLGTGEITEAFF	TGCGCCAGCAGCTTGGGGACAGGAGAGATCACTGAAGCTTTCTTT
TRBV5-1	.	TRBJ2-7	.	CASGETSYEQYF	TGCGCCAGCGGCGAAACTAGCTACGAGCAGTACTTC
TRBV6-5	TRBD1	TRBJ1-6	once	CASSRTGGDSPLHF	TGTGCCAGCAGTAGGACAGGAGGCGATTCACCCCTCCACTTT
TRBV30	.	TRBJ1-6	.	CAWNNDSVSPLHF	TGTGCCTGGAACAACGACAGTGTCAGTCCCCTCCACTTT
TRBV2	TRBD1	TRBJ2-3	.	CATTGERGSTDTQYF	TGTGCCACTACAGGGGAGAGAGGGAGCACAGATACGCAGTATTTT
TRBV6-5	.	TRBJ2-2	.	CASRRHTGELFF	TGTGCCAGCAGGCGACACACCGGGGAGCTGTTTTTT
TRBV29-1	.	TRBJ1-4	.	CSVKPQARDEKLFF	TGCAGCGTCAAGCCCCAGGCCAGGGATGAAAAACTGTTTTTT
TRBV6-5	.	TRBJ1-4	.	CASRTGNEKLFF	TGTGCCAGCAGAACCGGGAATGAAAAATTGTTTTTT
TRBV7-8	TRBD1	TRBJ1-1	.	CASRTGIGGTEAFF	TGTGCCAGCAGGACAGGGATCGGGGGCACTGAAGCTTTCTTT
TRBV18	TRBD2	TRBJ2-2	.	CASSPPGLAFGELFF	TGTGCCAGCTCACCACCGGGACTAGCTTTCGGGGAGCTGTTTTTT
TRBV5-4	.	TRBJ1-1	.	CASSLSAVNTEAFF	TGTGCCAGCAGCTTGTCGGCAGTGAACACTGAAGCTTTCTTT
TRBV7-9	.	TRBJ1-2	.	CASSLALGDDGYTF	TGTGCCAGCAGCTTAGCGCTGGGGGATGATGGCTACACCTTC
TRBV19	TRBD1	TRBJ1-2	.	CASNDRGGFYGYTF	TGTGCCAGCAACGACAGGGGTGGCTTTTATGGCTACACCTTC
TRBV18	TRBD1	TRBJ1-2	once	CASSPPTGLGYTF	TGTGCCAGCTCACCACCGACAGGGCTGGGCTACACCTTC
TRBV12-2	.	TRBJ2-3	.	CASRLAPTSGGSTDTQYF	TGTGCAAGTCGCTTAGCGCCGACTAGCGGGGGGAGCACAGATACGCAGTATTTT
TRBV10-3	.	TRBJ1-3	.	CAISDKGGSGNTIYF	TGTGCCATCAGCGACAAGGGGGGCTCTGGAAACACCATATATTTT
TRBV7-9	TRBD1	TRBJ2-7	.	CASSPGGGSSYEQYF	TGTGCCAGCAGCCCAGGGGGTGGGAGCTCCTACGAGCAGTACTTC
TRBV11-2	TRBD2	TRBJ2-7	.	CASSLGTSISEQYF	TGTGCCAGCAGCTTAGGGACTAGCATTTCCGAGCAGTACTTC
TRBV30	.	TRBJ2-7	.	CAWSVGGPLEQYF	TGTGCCTGGAGTGTCGGGGGGCCACTCGAGCAGTACTTC
TRBV6-5	TRBD1	TRBJ1-2	.	CASRTTGGGGYTF	TGTGCCAGCAGGACTACAGGGGGCGGAGGCTACACCTTC
TRBV7-2	.	TRBJ1-6	.	CASSALRANSPLHF	TGTGCCAGCAGCGCGTTGAGGGCGAATTCACCCCTCCACTTT
TRBV5-8	.	TRBJ1-2	.	CASSLGTGGYGYTF	TGTGCCAGCAGCTTGGGAACAGGAGGCTATGGCTACACCTTC
TRBV7-3	.	TRBJ1-3	.	CASSFYRTPGF	TGTGCCAGCAGCTTCTACCGGACCCCTGGTTTT
TRBV2	TRBD1	TRBJ1-1	few	CASSEAPRTGNTEAFF	TGTGCCAGCAGTGAAGCGCCACGGACAGGGAACACTGAAGCTTTCTTT
TRBV2	.	TRBJ2-7	.	CASRFSHDFQYEQYF	TGTGCCAGCAGATTTAGCCACGACTTCCAATACGAGCAGTACTTC
TRBV21-1	.	TRBJ1-1	.	CASSKSEAFF	TGTGCCAGCAGCAAAAGTGAAGCTTTCTTT
TRBV7-6	TRBD2	TRBJ2-7	.	CASSLGMAVGSGAYEQYF	TGTGCCAGCAGCTTAGGAATGGCGGTTGGTAGCGGGGCCTACGAGCAGTACTTC
TRBV7-8	.	TRBJ2-1	.	CASSHGSYNEQFF	TGTGCCAGCAGCCACGGATCCTACAATGAGCAGTTCTTC